Below are 7 T cell receptor beta chains sequenced from a single sample in a study of patients with pleural tuberculosis. MiXCR was run by TCRdb on the reads, yielding one entry per CDR3 protein. The repertoire holds 25,000 to 35,000 distinct CDR3 sequences, with 15% to 20% as singletons. Material for sequencing was peripheral blood. The receptors stem from a human donor with pleural tuberculosis.

This clonotype was seen repeatedly, ten times or more. The chain joins TRBV7-2 to TRBJ2-5, with a tentative D call TRBD1 (6 bases). The V end was cut by 3 bases, the J end by 3 bases, with 8 bases between. Germline V CDR1 and CDR2: SGHTA, FQGNSA. The CDR3 is 13 amino acids. CDR3 amino acids: CASSFAGEETQYF. The DNA for the CDR3 is TGTGCCAGCAGCTTCGCAGGGGAAGAGACCCAGTACTTC.

This clonotype was found many times. The rearrangement uses TRBV20-1 and TRBJ1-3; perhaps TRBD1 as D (6 bases). Germline CDR1 and CDR2: DFQATT and SNEGSKA (reference sequence). The CDR3 runs 16 residues. With 2 bases removed from V and 6 bases from J, the gap between germline ends came to 20 bases. The CDR3, as DNA: TGCAGTGCTAGAAACCTGAACAGGGAAGCCGAAAACACCATATATTTT. It translates to CSARNLNREAENTIYF.

This clonotype was detected many times. This sequence joins TRBV7-2 and TRBJ1-1; 7 bases align to TRBD1. CDR1 is SGHTA, CDR2 FQGNSA, per germline. The V segment lost 3 bases and the J segment 0 bases; nucleotides outside the gene matches: 7. CDR3 length: 16 amino acids. This CDR3 reads CASSLDRSYMNTEAFF. CDR3 DNA: TGTGCCAGCAGCTTGGACAGGAGCTACATGAACACTGAAGCTTTCTTT.

At least ten counts were recorded for this clonotype. DNA of the CDR3: TGCGCCAGCAGCTTTAACCCAGGGAACACTGAAGCTTTCTTT. Translating it yields CASSFNPGNTEAFF. V usage is TRBV5-1 and J usage is TRBJ1-1, with unresolved D. Germline V gene data show CDR1 as SGHRS and CDR2 as YFSETQ. The germline V and J ends were trimmed by 2 bases and 1 base, with 9 bases remaining between them. The CDR3 runs to 14 residues.

By proportion, this clonotype is medium-sized. The chain employs TRBV6-2 or TRBV6-3 and TRBJ1-1; possibly TRBD1 for D (6 bases). Germline V gives CDR1 MNHEY, CDR2 SVGEGT. Trimming took 2 bases from V and 2 from J, leaving 18 bases between them. CDR3 size: 17 residues. The chain's CDR3 is CASSYVDRRSINTEAFF. CDR3 nucleotide sequence: TGTGCCAGCAGTTACGTCGACAGGAGGAGTATCAACACTGAAGCTTTCTTT.

This clonotype is medium-sized by share. The chain couples TRBV3-2 to TRBJ1-5; the DNA was not used to check the table's D call, TRBD1. TRBV3-2 is classified as a pseudogene. The CDR3 consists of 16 residues. The CDR3 sequence: CASSQDRGQGNQPQHF. CDR3 DNA: TGTGCCAGCAGCCAAGATCGGGGTCAGGGCAATCAGCCCCAGCATTTT.

Ten or more counts support this clonotype. The gene calls are TRBV6-1 and TRBJ1-6; tentatively, D is TRBD1 (5 bases). V dropped 5 bases and J dropped 7 bases, with 12 bases sitting between them. In germline, CDR1 is MNHNS, CDR2 SASEGT. The CDR3 consists of 14 residues. Written as DNA, the CDR3 is TGTGCCAGCAGTCGGGTGGGGGAAAATTCACCCCTCCACTTT. Its protein product is CASSRVGENSPLHF.